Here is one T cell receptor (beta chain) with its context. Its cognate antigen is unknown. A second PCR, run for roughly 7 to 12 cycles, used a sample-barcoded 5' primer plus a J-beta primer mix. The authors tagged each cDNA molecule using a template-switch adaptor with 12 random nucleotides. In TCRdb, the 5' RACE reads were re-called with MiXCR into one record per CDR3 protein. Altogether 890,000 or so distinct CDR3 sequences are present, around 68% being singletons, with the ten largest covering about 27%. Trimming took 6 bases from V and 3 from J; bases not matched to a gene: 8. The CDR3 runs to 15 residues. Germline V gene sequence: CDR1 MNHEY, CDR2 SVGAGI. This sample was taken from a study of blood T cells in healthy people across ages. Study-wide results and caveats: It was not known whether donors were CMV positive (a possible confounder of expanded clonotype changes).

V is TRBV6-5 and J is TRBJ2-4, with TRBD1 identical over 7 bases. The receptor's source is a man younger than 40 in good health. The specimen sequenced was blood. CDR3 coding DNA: TGTGCCAGCAGATCAAAGGGGGCGGACAAAAACATTCAGTACTTC. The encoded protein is CASRSKGADKNIQYF.